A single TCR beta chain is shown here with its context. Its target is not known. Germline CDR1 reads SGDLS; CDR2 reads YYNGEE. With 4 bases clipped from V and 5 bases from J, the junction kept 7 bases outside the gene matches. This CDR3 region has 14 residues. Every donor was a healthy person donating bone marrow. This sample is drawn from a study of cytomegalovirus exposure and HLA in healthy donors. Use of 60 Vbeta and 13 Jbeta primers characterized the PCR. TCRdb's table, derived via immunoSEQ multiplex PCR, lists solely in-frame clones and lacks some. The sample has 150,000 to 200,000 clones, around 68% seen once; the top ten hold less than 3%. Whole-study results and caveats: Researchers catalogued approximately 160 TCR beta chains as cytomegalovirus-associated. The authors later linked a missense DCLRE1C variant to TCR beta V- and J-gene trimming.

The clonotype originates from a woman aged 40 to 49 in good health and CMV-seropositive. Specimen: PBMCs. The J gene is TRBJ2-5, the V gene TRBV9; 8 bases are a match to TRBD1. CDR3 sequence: CASSPRTGLETQYF. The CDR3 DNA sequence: TGTGCCAGCAGCCCCCGGACAGGGTTGGAGACCCAGTACTTC. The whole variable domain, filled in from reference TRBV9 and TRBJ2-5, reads DSGVTQTPKHLITATGQRVTLRCSPRSGDLSVYWYQQSLDQGLQFLIQYYNGEERAKGNILERFSAQQFPDLHSELNLSSLELGDSALYFCASSPRTGLETQYFGPGTRLLVL.